This passage covers 7 T cell receptor beta chains from one sample sequenced in a study of regulatory T cells in long-lasting Graves disease. To make TCR beta libraries, researchers used iRepertoire HTBI primers and Arm-PCR of CDR3 regions. TCRdb redid the calling of the multiplex PCR reads with MiXCR, one entry per CDR3 protein. The sample lists some 600,000 distinct CDR3 sequences, approximately 16% occurring once. Time point denoted: newly diagnosed GD, antithyroid drugs for less than 3 months. PBMC RNA served as the TCR library source. This sample was shared with a second study, whose subject was T cells in Graves' hyperthyroidism and ophthalmopathy.

This sample comprised peripheral blood mononuclear cells (PBMCs), obtained at new diagnosis, from a patient treated with antithyroid drugs. The source is a young man with Graves disease.

V is TRBV13 and J is TRBJ2-1, with TRBD1 matching over 9 bases. V dropped 4 bases and J dropped 6; count of bases not matched to a gene: 13. Germline V gene data show CDR1 as PRHDT and CDR2 as FYEKMQ (reference sequence). The CDR3 is made up of 17 amino acids. The CDR3 sequence: CASSYGPLGTGINEQFF. The CDR3 bases are TGTGCCAGCAGCTACGGCCCGTTGGGGACAGGGATCAATGAGCAGTTCTTC.

This clonotype showed up many times. The genes are TRBV27 and TRBJ2-1, with 11 nucleotides matching TRBD2. The CDR3 has 15 residues. Germline V gives CDR1 MNHEY, CDR2 SMNVEV (reference sequence). V gave up 5 bases and J gave up 6 bases; unmatched junction bases: 6. The CDR3 DNA sequence: TGTGCCAGCAGTCCCGGGACTAGCGGCATCAATGAGCAGTTCTTC. This encodes CASSPGTSGINEQFF.

This clonotype was found many times. The chain recombines TRBV27 with TRBJ2-5; D is unclear. Germline lookup yields CDR1 MNHEY and CDR2 SMNVEV (reference sequence). The ends were cut back, 2 bases at V and 5 bases at J, with 3 bases in the middle. CDR3 length: 11 residues. CDR3 nucleotide sequence: TGTGCCAGCAGTTTAATGGAGACCCAGTACTTC. Translating it yields CASSLMETQYF.

Ten or more counts support this clonotype. The chain employs TRBV10-2 and TRBJ2-5; D is uncertain. Germline-derived CDR1 and CDR2 are WSHSY and SAAADI. V dropped 0 bases and J dropped 1 base, with 6 bases sitting between them. CDR3 size: 14 residues. CDR3 DNA: TGCGCCAGCAGTGAGTCGAACCTCCAAGAGACCCAGTACTTC. Its translation: CASSESNLQETQYF.

This clonotype was seen many times. The chain is built from TRBV6-2 or TRBV6-3 and TRBJ2-2; D is possibly TRBD1 or TRBD2 (5 bases each). CDR3 size: 17 residues. The V gene lost 2 bases and the J gene lost 3 bases, with 16 bases spanning the gap. Germline-derived CDR1 and CDR2 are MNHEY and SVGEGT. The CDR3 reads CASSYRGGVPDTGELFF. The CDR3 nucleotides read TGTGCCAGCAGTTACCGGGGCGGAGTGCCCGACACCGGGGAGCTGTTTTTT.

This clonotype was detected only a few times. V is TRBV6-9 and J is TRBJ1-4; 10 nucleotides match TRBD1. The CDR3 is 17 amino acids. V was pared by 3 bases and J by 5 bases, with 9 bases of the junction left unmatched. Germline V gives CDR1 MNHGY, CDR2 SVAAGI. The CDR3 coding sequence is TGTGCCAGCAGTTACAATCCGAGGACAGGGGGGAATGAAAAACTGTTTTTT. Protein product: CASSYNPRTGGNEKLFF.

Ten or more counts support this clonotype. The chain couples TRBV20-1 to TRBJ2-7; 7 bases match TRBD1. The CDR3 totals 13 residues. Germline CDR1 is DFQATT and CDR2 is SNEGSKA (reference sequence). V was clipped by 6 bases and J by 2 bases; unmatched bases: 7. The CDR3 sequence is CSAPGTEAYEQYF. DNA for the CDR3: TGCAGTGCGCCGGGGACAGAAGCCTACGAGCAGTACTTC.